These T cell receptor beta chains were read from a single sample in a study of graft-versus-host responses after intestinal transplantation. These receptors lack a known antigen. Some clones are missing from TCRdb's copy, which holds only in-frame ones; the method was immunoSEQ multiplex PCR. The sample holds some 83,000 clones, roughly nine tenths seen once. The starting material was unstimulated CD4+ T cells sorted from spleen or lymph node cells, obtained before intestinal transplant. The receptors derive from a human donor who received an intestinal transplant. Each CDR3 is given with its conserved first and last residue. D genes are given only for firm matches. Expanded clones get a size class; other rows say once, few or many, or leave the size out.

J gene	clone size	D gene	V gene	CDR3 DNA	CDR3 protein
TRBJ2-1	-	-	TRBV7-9	TGTGCCAGCAGCTTAGTAGGAGAGGAGCAGTTCTTC	CASSLVGEEQFF
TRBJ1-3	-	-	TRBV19	TGTGCCAGTAGTCCTCGTGAGATTACTGGAAACACCATATATTTT	CASSPREITGNTIYF
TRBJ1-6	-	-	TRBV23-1	TGCGCCAGCAGTCAATCGGGGGGGCCTAGGAGCTCCTATAATTCACCCCTCCACTTT	CASSQSGGPRSSYNSPLHF
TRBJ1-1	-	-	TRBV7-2	TGTGCCAGCAGGCTCGCGGACGGGGGGAAAGCTTTCTTT	CASRLADGGKAFF
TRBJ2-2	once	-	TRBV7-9	TGTGCCAGCAGCTTACGAGCTCAGCGCGGGGAGCTGTTTTTT	CASSLRAQRGELFF
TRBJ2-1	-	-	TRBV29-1	TGCAGCGCCCGGGGTACCACCTACAATGAGCAGTTCTTC	CSARGTTYNEQFF
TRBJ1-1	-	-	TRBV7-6	TGTGCCAGCAGACCCCGTGGGGGGGGCACTGAAGCTTTCTTT	CASRPRGGGTEAFF
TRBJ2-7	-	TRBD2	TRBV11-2	TGTGCCAGCAGCTCTGGACTAGTTCAGTACTTC	CASSSGLVQYF
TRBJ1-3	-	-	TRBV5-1	TGCGCCAGCAGCCTAACGACGGGGAACTCTGGAAACACCATATATTTT	CASSLTTGNSGNTIYF
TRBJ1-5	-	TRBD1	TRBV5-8	TGTGCCAGCAGCTTGGGGACAGGGACCGGCCCCCTTAGCAATCAGCCCCAGCATTTT	CASSLGTGTGPLSNQPQHF
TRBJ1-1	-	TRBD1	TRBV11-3	TGTGCCAGCAGCCTCGACAGGGCCGGTGGTGAAGCTTTCTTT	CASSLDRAGGEAFF
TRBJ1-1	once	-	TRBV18	TGTGCCAGCTCACCGACACTGAACACTGAAGCTTTCTTT	CASSPTLNTEAFF
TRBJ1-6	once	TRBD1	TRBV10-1	TGCGCCAGCAGTCAAGACCCAGGGGGGACTTCACCCCTCCACTTT	CASSQDPGGTSPLHF
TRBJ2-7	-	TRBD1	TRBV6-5	TGTGCCAGCAGTTACTCGGACAGGGCTGGCGAGCAGTACTTC	CASSYSDRAGEQYF
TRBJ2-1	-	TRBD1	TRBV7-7	TGTGCCAGCAGCCCAGGACAGGGGGCGCAGAATGAGCAGTTCTTC	CASSPGQGAQNEQFF
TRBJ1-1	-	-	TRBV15	TGTGTCAAACAGTCTTACACTGAAGCTTTCTTT	CVKQSYTEAFF
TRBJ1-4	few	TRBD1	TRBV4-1	TGCGCCAGCAGCCAACACAACAGGGGGCGCGGGGAAAAACTGTTTTTT	CASSQHNRGRGEKLFF
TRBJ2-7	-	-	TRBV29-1	TGCAGCGTTGCACCCAGCTCCTACGAGCAGTACTTC	CSVAPSSYEQYF
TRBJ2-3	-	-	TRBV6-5	TGTGCCAGCAGTTTCCTCGGCCTGGGCAGTCCGCAGTATTTT	CASSFLGLGSPQYF
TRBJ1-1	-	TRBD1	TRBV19	TGTGCCAGCAGCCAGGGGGTGGGCACTGAAGCTTTCTTT	CASSQGVGTEAFF
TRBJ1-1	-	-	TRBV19	TGTGCCAGTAGTATCACAGGAGCGAACACTGAAGCTTTCTTT	CASSITGANTEAFF
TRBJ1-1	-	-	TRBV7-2	TGTGCCAGCAGTCTTAACACTGAAGCTTTCTTT	CASSLNTEAFF
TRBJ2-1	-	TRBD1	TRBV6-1	TGTGCCACCCGGACAGGGTACAATGAGCAGTTCTTC	CATRTGYNEQFF
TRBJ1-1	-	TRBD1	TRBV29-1	TGCAAGGGATCGGGACAGGGTGAAGCTTTCTTT	CKGSGQGEAFF
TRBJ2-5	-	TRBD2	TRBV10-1	TGCGCCAGCAGTGAGGTCGTCCAAAGCGGGGGGCCAGAGACCCAGTACTTC	CASSEVVQSGGPETQYF
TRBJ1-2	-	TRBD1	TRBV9	TGTGCCAGCAGCGCCCGGACAGGGATCTATGGCTACACCTTC	CASSARTGIYGYTF
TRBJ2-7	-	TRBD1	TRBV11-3	TGTGCCAGCAGCTGGGACAGGCGGAACGAGCAGTACTTC	CASSWDRRNEQYF
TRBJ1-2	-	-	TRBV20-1	TGCAGTGCTAGTTATAACTATGGCTACACCTTC	CSASYNYGYTF
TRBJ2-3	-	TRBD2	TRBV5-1	TGCGCCAGCAGCTTGCCGACTAGCGGGGGCACAGATACGCAGTATTTT	CASSLPTSGGTDTQYF
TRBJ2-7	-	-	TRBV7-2	TGTGCCAGCAGCCCCCCTACGTCCGAGCAGTACTTC	CASSPPTSEQYF
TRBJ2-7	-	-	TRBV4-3	TGCGCCAGCAGCCAAGAGATACAGGGCCGGGGCTCCTACGAGCAGTACTTC	CASSQEIQGRGSYEQYF
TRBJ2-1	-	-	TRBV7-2	TGTGCCAGCCTTCGGCGGGTAGGGTACAATGAGCAGTTCTTC	CASLRRVGYNEQFF
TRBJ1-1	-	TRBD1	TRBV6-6	TGTGCCAGCAGTTACTCGAGGACAGGCGAAGCTTTCTTT	CASSYSRTGEAFF
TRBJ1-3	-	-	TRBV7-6	TGTGCCAGCAGCTCCTACGGCGGGGGGTATGGAAACACCATATATTTT	CASSSYGGGYGNTIYF
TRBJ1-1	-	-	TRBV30	TGTGCCTGGAGAGACAGATACACTGAAGCTTTCTTT	CAWRDRYTEAFF
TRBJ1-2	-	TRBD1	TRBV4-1	TGCGCCAGCAGCCAGCCGGACAGGGTGGTGGGCGGCTACACCTTC	CASSQPDRVVGGYTF
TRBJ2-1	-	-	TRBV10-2	TGCGCCAGCAGGGGACTTCGATCTAGCTCCTACAATGAGCAGTTCTTC	CASRGLRSSSYNEQFF
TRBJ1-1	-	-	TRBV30	TGTGCCTGGAGTGTTCTTGCGGCGAACACTGAAGCTTTCTTT	CAWSVLAANTEAFF
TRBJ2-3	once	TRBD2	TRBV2	TGTGCCAGCACCAGCGGGGGGGCCTGGGCAGATACGCAGTATTTT	CASTSGGAWADTQYF
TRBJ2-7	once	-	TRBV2	TGTGCCAGCAGTGTTGGGGGGAGCTCCTACGAGCAGTACTTC	CASSVGGSSYEQYF
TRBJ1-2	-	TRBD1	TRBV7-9	TGTGCCAGCAGCTTAGGTTTGACAGGGAACTATGGCTACACCTTC	CASSLGLTGNYGYTF
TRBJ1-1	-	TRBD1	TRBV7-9	TGTGCCAGCAGCGTAATGACAGGGGCCGGCACTGAAGCTTTCTTT	CASSVMTGAGTEAFF
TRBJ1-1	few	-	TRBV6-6	TGTGCCAGCAGTATACTGAACTCGGAAGCTTTCTTT	CASSILNSEAFF
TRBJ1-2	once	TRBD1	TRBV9	TGTGCCAGCAGCGTAGGACAGGGAAACTATGGCTACACCTTC	CASSVGQGNYGYTF
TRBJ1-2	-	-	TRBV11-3	TGTGCCAGCAGCTTAGAGCAGGGCAGTGGCTACACCTTC	CASSLEQGSGYTF
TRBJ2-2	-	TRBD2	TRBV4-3	TGCGCCAGCAGCCAACATCGGGGTATGGCGGGGGAGAGCGGGGAGCTGTTTTTT	CASSQHRGMAGESGELFF
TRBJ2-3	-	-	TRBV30	TGTGCCTGGACCCCGGCAGGGTGGGGTAAGGATACGCAGTATTTT	CAWTPAGWGKDTQYF
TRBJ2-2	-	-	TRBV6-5	TGTGCCAGTTGGAGGGAGACCGGGGAGCTGTTTTTT	CASWRETGELFF
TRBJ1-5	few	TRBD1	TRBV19	TGTGCCAGCACACAGGGGCTTGGGAGCAATCAGCCCCAGCATTTT	CASTQGLGSNQPQHF
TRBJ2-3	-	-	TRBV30	TGTGCCTGGACACGGGGTACTAGCACAGATACGCAGTATTTT	CAWTRGTSTDTQYF
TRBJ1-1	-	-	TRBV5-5	TGTGCCAGCAGCGTAATCCGGGACAACCGGGGAGCTTTCTTT	CASSVIRDNRGAFF
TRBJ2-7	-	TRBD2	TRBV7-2	TGTGCCAGCAGCACCAGTAGCGGGGCTGCCTACGAGCAGTACTTC	CASSTSSGAAYEQYF
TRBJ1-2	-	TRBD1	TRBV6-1	TGTGCCAGCAGTGGGGACAGGGGAAACTATGGCTACACCTTC	CASSGDRGNYGYTF
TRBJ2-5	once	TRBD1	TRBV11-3	TGTGCCAGCAGCAAGACAGGGTCGGAGACCCAGTACTTC	CASSKTGSETQYF
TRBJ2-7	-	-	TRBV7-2	TGTGCCAGCAGTCTTGACGGGAGCTCCTACGAGCAGTACTTC	CASSLDGSSYEQYF